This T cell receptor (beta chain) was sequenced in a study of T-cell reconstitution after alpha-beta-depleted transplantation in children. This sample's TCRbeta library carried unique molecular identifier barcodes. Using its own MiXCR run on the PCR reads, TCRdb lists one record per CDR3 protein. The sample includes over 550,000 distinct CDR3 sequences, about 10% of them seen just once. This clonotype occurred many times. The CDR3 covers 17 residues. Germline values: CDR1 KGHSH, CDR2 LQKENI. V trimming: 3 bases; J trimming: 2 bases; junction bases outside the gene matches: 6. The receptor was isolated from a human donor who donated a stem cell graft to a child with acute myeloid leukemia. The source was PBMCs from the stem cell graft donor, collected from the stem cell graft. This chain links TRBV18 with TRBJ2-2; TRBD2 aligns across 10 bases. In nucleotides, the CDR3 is TGTGCCAGCTCACCCAACCTAGCGGGAGACAACACCGGGGAGCTGTTTTTT. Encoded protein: CASSPNLAGDNTGELFF.